This TCR beta chain was found in a study of blood T cell repertoires in COVID-19. This clone was observed a single time. V shed 3 bases and J 5 bases; nucleotides not matched to a gene: 5. The CDR3 is 14 residues long. The germline V gene has CDR1 DFQATT and CDR2 SNEGSKA (reference sequence). The table came from immunoSEQ multiplex PCR; TCRdb's copy has only in-frame clones and leaves some out. This table holds some 310,000 clones, 85% to 90% found once. What was sequenced was peripheral blood. The receptor was isolated from a woman aged 25 to 39 with COVID-19, enrolled during active disease. V and J are TRBV20-1 and TRBJ2-1; 9 bases are a match to TRBD2. The CDR3 nucleotides are TGCAGTGCTAGTTTGGGACTAGCCGACAATGAGCAGTTCTTC. This encodes CSASLGLADNEQFF.